Each of the 29 T cell receptor beta chains below was sequenced from the same sample in a study of T cell repertoires in cytomegalovirus infection (dated by TCRdb to between 2018 and 2021). TCRdb names Illumina HiSeq 1500 as the instrument used. TCRdb reprocessing: public reads trimmed at Q25 with fastp, clones called with MiXCR, in-frame beta chains kept. Rows with a matching CDR3 protein are joined into one entry that keeps the most common DNA and genes. The sample yields hundreds of thousands of distinct CDR3 sequences; roughly 16% were counted once. The top ten clones comprise 12% of the sample. The sample consisted of PBMCs. The receptors were sampled from a human donor in good health (CMV status not recorded). Some clones in this sample may be carry-over from other donors' samples.

The V and J genes are TRBV7-4 and TRBJ2-3; D is perhaps TRBD1 (5 bases). V gave up 5 bases and J gave up 13 bases, with 22 bases separating them. This CDR3 is built from 14 residues. CDR1 is SGHVT and CDR2 is SQSDAQ in the germline V gene. The CDR3 protein is CASSESGRAPVKYF. The DNA of the CDR3 is TGTGCCAGCAGCGAGTCCGGCAGGGCACCGGTTAAGTATTTT.

This clonotype came up many times. The chain uses TRBV27 and TRBJ1-1; D is possibly TRBD1 (5 bases). Germline assignment: CDR1 MNHEY and CDR2 SMNVEV (reference sequence). This CDR3 spans 13 amino acids. The V gene lost 6 bases and the J gene lost 5 bases, with 13 bases spanning the gap. CDR3 sequence: CASSLSRGTEAFF. The CDR3 nucleotides are TGTGCCAGCAGCTTAAGTAGGGGAACTGAAGCTTTCTTT.

This clonotype was observed at least ten times. This chain joins TRBV7-2 and TRBJ2-7, with TRBD2 matching 11 bases. The CDR3 runs 16 residues. Germline lookup yields CDR1 SGHTA and CDR2 FQGNSA. J lost 4 bases, V lost 1 base, and 6 bases had no gene match. This CDR3 reads CASSLGSTSGGYEQYF. The DNA of the CDR3 is TGTGCCAGCAGCTTAGGTAGCACTAGCGGGGGTTACGAGCAGTACTTC. The whole variable domain, filled in from reference TRBV7-2 and TRBJ2-7, reads GAGVSQSPSNKVTEKGKDVELRCDPISGHTALYWYRQSLGQGLEFLIYFQGNSAPDKSGLPSDRFSAERTGGSVSTLTIQRTQQEDSAVYLCASSLGSTSGGYEQYFGPGTRLTVT.

The chain carries TRBV20-1 and TRBJ2-6; the D is unclear. The germline V gene has CDR1 DFQATT and CDR2 SNEGSKA (reference sequence). Trimming cost V 4 bases and J 0 bases, with 10 bases left between them. The CDR3 contains 15 residues. The CDR3 nucleotides read TGCAGTGCTAAAGACCCACGCTCTGGGGCCAACGTCCTGACTTTC. Protein: CSAKDPRSGANVLTF.

This clonotype was seen repeatedly, ten times or more. V usage is TRBV7-9 and J usage is TRBJ1-4; tentative D call: TRBD1 (5 bases). This CDR3 region has 15 residues. Trimming cost V 11 bases and J 0 bases, with 16 bases left between them. Per the germline V gene, CDR1 is SEHNR and CDR2 is FQNEAQ (reference sequence). The CDR3 region is CACGSGEATNEKLFF. As DNA, the CDR3 is TGTGCCTGCGGTTCGGGGGAGGCAACTAATGAAAAACTGTTTTTT.

This clonotype was counted only a few times. The chain carries TRBV7-2 and TRBJ2-4, with TRBD1 matching 9 bases. CDR1 is SGHTA and CDR2 is FQGNSA in the germline V gene. V shed 5 bases and J 9 bases; nucleotides not matched to a gene: 8. The CDR3 spans 14 residues. In nucleotides, the CDR3 is TGTGCCAGCAGCCCGGACAGGGGAGGAGGCATTCAGTACTTC. This encodes CASSPDRGGGIQYF.

This clonotype was counted only a few times. The V gene is TRBV3-1, the J gene TRBJ2-7; TRBD1 might be the D (5 bases). Germline V gene sequence: CDR1 LGHDT, CDR2 YNNKEL (reference sequence). V was cut by 4 bases and J by 3 bases, with 10 bases left in between. The CDR3 covers 13 residues. CDR3 nucleotides: TGTGCCAGCAGCCCGACAGACTTCTACGAGCAGTACTTC. Translation gives CASSPTDFYEQYF.

Note on this clonotype: A much larger clone differs by one base, so this may be a read error. The V call is TRBV6-8, the J call TRBJ2-7; D not resolved. This CDR3 is 14 amino acids long. CDR1 MNHGY and CDR2 SAAAGT come from the germline V gene. Trimming pared 5 bases from V and 2 bases from J, leaving 13 bases between. The CDR3 DNA follows: TGTGCCAGCAGTCACTGCCGCGGCACCTACGAGCAGTACTTC. Translation: CASSHCRGTYEQYF.

This clonotype was seen many times. The chain links TRBV5-1 to TRBJ1-4; D remains unclear. The CDR3 is made up of 16 amino acids. V lost 4 bases and J lost 6, with 19 bases in between. Germline assignment: CDR1 SGHRS and CDR2 YFSETQ. The chain's CDR3 is CASSLDRVAWDEKLFF. Written as DNA, the CDR3 is TGCGCCAGCAGCCTTGATCGGGTGGCATGGGATGAAAAACTGTTTTTT. The variable domain in full, completed from reference TRBV5-1 and TRBJ1-4, reads KAGVTQTPRYLIKTRGQQVTLSCSPISGHRSVSWYQQTPGQGLQFLFEYFSETQRNKGNFPGRFSGRQFSNSRSEMNVSTLELGDSALYLCASSLDRVAWDEKLFFGSGTQLSVL.

This clonotype was counted many times. The chain combines TRBV12-3 or TRBV12-4 with TRBJ1-5; D gene uncertain. The V gene lost 0 bases and the J gene lost 7 bases, with 16 bases spanning the gap. The CDR3 covers 16 residues. CDR3 nucleotides: TGTGCCAGCAGTTTAGCGCGGTGGCCGAGGCCACAGCCCCAGCATTTT. Translating gives CASSLARWPRPQPQHF.

This clonotype was detected many times. The chain has TRBV4-3 and TRBJ2-2; the D is unclear. The germline V gene encodes CDR1 LGHNA and CDR2 YSLEER. The CDR3 is 15 amino acids. The V gene lost 0 bases and the J gene lost 5 bases, with 10 bases spanning the gap. DNA of the CDR3: TGCGCCAGCAGCCAAGACGACCATTGGACCGGGGAGCTGTTTTTT. This sequence encodes CASSQDDHWTGELFF.

This clonotype was picked up a small number of times. This rearrangement joins TRBV10-3 to TRBJ2-7; tentatively, D is TRBD2 (5 bases). The length of the CDR3 is 12 residues. Germline V lookup: CDR1 ENHRY, CDR2 SYGVKD. The V end was cut by 9 bases, the J end by 0 bases, with 9 bases between. CDR3 DNA sequence: TGTGCCATAAGAGGGATCTCCTACGAGCAGTACTTC. This encodes CAIRGISYEQYF.

This clonotype has ten or more counts. The J gene is TRBJ2-7, the V gene TRBV7-2; the D gene is possibly TRBD1 (6 bases). There are 15 residues in the CDR3. The germline V gene has CDR1 SGHTA and CDR2 FQGNSA. V dropped 3 bases and J dropped 3 bases, with 15 bases sitting between them. The CDR3 region is CASSFGPLRGYEQYF. The DNA for the CDR3 is TGTGCCAGCAGCTTTGGGCCCCTCAGGGGCTACGAGCAGTACTTC.

Only a few counts were recorded for this clonotype. This chain links TRBV7-2 with TRBJ1-4, with D maybe TRBD1 (5 bases). The CDR3 covers 14 residues. V was trimmed by 5 bases and J by 8 bases, leaving 15 bases between them. CDR1 SGHTA and CDR2 FQGNSA come from the germline V gene. The CDR3 spells CASSRDSRGEKLFF. CDR3 nucleotide sequence: TGTGCCAGCAGCCGGGACTCCCGCGGGGAAAAACTGTTTTTT.

This clonotype was found many times. The chain couples TRBV2 to TRBJ2-7; 8 bases match TRBD1. The CDR3 has 15 amino acids. Germline CDR1 SNHLY, CDR2 FYNNEI. Trimming took 5 bases from V and 6 from J; bases not matched to a gene: 12. The CDR3: CASSRWRQGAAEQYF. The CDR3 bases are TGTGCCAGCAGTAGGTGGCGGCAGGGGGCAGCCGAGCAGTACTTC.

The V gene is TRBV7-9, the J gene TRBJ2-1, with D unresolved. CDR1 and CDR2 (germline): SEHNR, FQNEAQ (reference sequence). The V end lost 5 bases, the J end lost 5 bases, and 13 bases lay between the germline ends. The CDR3 has 14 residues. The chain's CDR3 is CASSPFRPDNEQFF. Written as DNA, the CDR3 is TGTGCCAGCAGCCCTTTTAGGCCCGACAATGAGCAGTTCTTC.

This clonotype was seen a few times. The V call is TRBV29-1, the J call TRBJ2-3; possible D gene TRBD1, 6 bases. The CDR3 sequence is 15 residues long. V lost 7 bases and J 0 bases, leaving 17 bases between the germline ends. CDR1 and CDR2 from the germline V gene are SQVTM and ANQGSEA. Here the CDR3 reads CSGQPTGMSTDTQYF. CDR3 nucleotide sequence: TGCAGCGGGCAACCGACAGGAATGAGCACAGATACGCAGTATTTT.

This clonotype came up a few times. V gene TRBV29-1 combines with J gene TRBJ1-1; a weak D match, TRBD1 (5 bases). The V gene's germline CDR1 is SQVTM and CDR2 ANQGSEA. The CDR3 has 12 amino acids. Trimming pared 6 bases from V and 1 base from J, leaving 9 bases between. In nucleotides, the CDR3 is TGCAGCGTCGGGACGGCGAACACTGAAGCTTTCTTT. Amino acid sequence: CSVGTANTEAFF.

V gene TRBV19 combines with J gene TRBJ2-7; 8 bases are a match to TRBD1. Germline assignment: CDR1 LNHDA and CDR2 SQIVND (reference sequence). The junction had 5 bases not matched to a gene; V was cut back by 8 bases and J by 2 bases. The CDR3 totals 13 residues. The CDR3 DNA reads as TGTGCCAGTGGGAGACAGGGGACCTACGAGCAGTACTTC. Encoded protein: CASGRQGTYEQYF.

The gene calls are TRBV6-4 and TRBJ1-1, with a weak D call TRBD1 (6 bases). Deletions cut 2 bases from V and 1 base from J, with 11 bases between. In germline, CDR1 is MRHNA, CDR2 SNTAGT. The CDR3 extends over 15 amino acids. The CDR3 coding sequence is TGTGCCAGCAGTGACACAGGGACGGGGAACACTGAAGCTTTCTTT. Translated: CASSDTGTGNTEAFF.

The rearrangement joins TRBV10-3 to TRBJ1-4, with 7 bases matching TRBD1. Per the germline V gene, CDR1 is ENHRY and CDR2 is SYGVKD. The CDR3 is made up of 16 amino acids. V was pared by 5 bases and J by 3 bases, with 9 bases of the junction left unmatched. The CDR3 here is CAISSNLGTANEKLFF. In nucleotides, the CDR3 is TGTGCCATCAGTTCTAATCTGGGGACAGCTAATGAAAAACTGTTTTTT.

This clonotype was seen repeatedly, ten times or more. J is TRBJ2-1 and V is TRBV7-2; D perhaps matches TRBD2 (7 bases). The CDR3 consists of 15 residues. Germline V gene sequence: CDR1 SGHTA, CDR2 FQGNSA. V lost 10 bases and J lost 4, with 20 bases in between. The CDR3 loop reads CATLPPGGRYNEQFF. CDR3 DNA sequence: TGTGCCACCCTGCCCCCGGGGGGCCGGTACAATGAGCAGTTCTTC.

This chain joins TRBV2 and TRBJ1-4, with D perhaps TRBD1 (5 bases). Per germline, CDR1 SNHLY and CDR2 FYNNEI. The V end was cut by 6 bases, the J end by 12 bases, with 14 bases between. This CDR3 comprises 12 residues. The CDR3 bases are TGTGCCAGCAGCGGGCCGGGACTACAACTGTTTTTT. This encodes CASSGPGLQLFF.

This clonotype was detected ten times or more. The rearrangement joins TRBV7-2 to TRBJ2-3; the D is unclear. The CDR3 contains 16 residues. CDR1 SGHTA and CDR2 FQGNSA come from the germline V gene. V lost 3 bases to trimming and J lost 1 base, with 14 bases between them. CDR3: CASSFSPSSRTDTQYF. The CDR3 nucleotides are TGTGCCAGCAGCTTTTCTCCGTCCTCTCGCACAGATACGCAGTATTTT.

J is TRBJ1-6 and V is TRBV6-8; no reliable D call. Germline assignment: CDR1 MNHGY and CDR2 SAAAGT. The CDR3 runs to 13 residues. Trimming pared 2 bases from V and 7 bases from J, leaving 6 bases between. The CDR3 region is CASSYRENSPLHF. CDR3 in DNA: TGTGCCAGCAGTTACCGCGAGAATTCACCCCTCCACTTT.

This clonotype was observed a few times. The chain has TRBV7-3 and TRBJ2-1; D is perhaps TRBD1 (6 bases). The CDR3 extends over 15 amino acids. Germline values: CDR1 SGHTA, CDR2 FQGTGA. Trimming took off 1 base at V and 7 bases at J, with 14 bases between the two ends. The CDR3: CASSLNRQGLNEQFF. Here the CDR3 DNA reads TGTGCCAGCAGCTTAAATAGGCAGGGGCTGAATGAGCAGTTCTTC.

This clonotype was counted a few times. The rearrangement joins TRBV20-1 to TRBJ1-1; 7 bases line up with TRBD1. The CDR3 spans 14 residues. The ends lost 2 bases at V and 8 bases at J; junction bases unmatched: 11. CDR1 DFQATT and CDR2 SNEGSKA come from the germline V gene (reference sequence). The CDR3 loop is CSARPGQRFGEAFF. The CDR3 nucleotides read TGCAGTGCTAGACCGGGACAGCGATTCGGGGAAGCTTTCTTT.

This clonotype was detected only a few times. The chain is built from TRBV5-4 and TRBJ1-1; TRBD1 aligns across 9 bases. Germline V gene lookup returns CDR1 SGHNT and CDR2 YYREEE (reference sequence). The CDR3 contains 17 residues. V lost 4 bases to trimming and J lost 5 bases; unmatched junction nucleotides: 15. In DNA, the CDR3 is TGTGCCAGCAGCGGGGGTTCGGACAGGGGTACGAGAACTGAAGCTTTCTTT. Its translation is CASSGGSDRGTRTEAFF. Full variable domain (missing parts from reference TRBV5-4 and TRBJ1-1): ETGVTQSPTHLIKTRGQQVTLRCSSQSGHNTVSWYQQALGQGPQFIFQYYREEENGRGNFPPRFSGLQFPNYSSELNVNALELDDSALYLCASSGGSDRGTRTEAFFGQGTRLTVV.

This clonotype turned up a few times. J is TRBJ2-2 and V is TRBV5-1; 10 nucleotides agree with TRBD2. The CDR3 covers 17 residues. J lost 0 bases, V lost 1 base, and 3 bases had no gene match. Germline V lookup: CDR1 SGHRS, CDR2 YFSETQ. This CDR3 reads CASSLWTSGTNTGELFF. DNA of the CDR3: TGCGCCAGCAGCTTGTGGACTAGCGGAACGAACACCGGGGAGCTGTTTTTT.